Shown below are 9 T cell receptor beta chains from a single sample sequenced in a study of cytomegalovirus exposure and HLA in healthy donors (dated by TCRdb to 2017 to 2019). Library preparation was by the immunoSEQ multiplex PCR assay. For the multiplex PCR, a mixture combining 60 forward primers for TCR Vbeta segments and 13 reverse primers for TCR Jbeta segments was used. What TCRdb holds here is the immuneACCESS table cut down to in-frame rearrangements. Part of the clones is not present; checked against another copy, under half of the missing clones reflect an unresolved V gene, and the others are unexplained. The sample table holds 150,000 or so clones, of which roughly 80% were seen once. Approximately 13% of the sample is held by the ten biggest clonotypes. The material sequenced was PBMCs. Receptors were obtained from a man aged 35 to 55 in good health and CMV-seropositive.

J is TRBJ2-3 and V is TRBV7-2; 7 nucleotides align to TRBD2. The CDR3 consists of 15 residues. The germline V gene has CDR1 SGHTA and CDR2 FQGNSA. Unmatched junction bases numbered 5, after V lost 5 bases and J lost 0 bases. CDR3 DNA: TGTGCCAGCAGCCCAGTTAGCGGGAGCACAGATACGCAGTATTTT. Protein sequence: CASSPVSGSTDTQYF.

This rearrangement joins TRBV11-2 to TRBJ1-2, with TRBD1 matching over 10 bases. Germline V gives CDR1 SGHAT, CDR2 FQNNGV. The CDR3 is 13 amino acids. Unmatched junction bases numbered 1, after V lost 5 bases and J lost 4 bases. CDR3 in DNA: TGTGCCAGCAGCAGGGACAGGGGCTATGGCTACACCTTC. Protein: CASSRDRGYGYTF.

The V gene is TRBV7-2, the J gene TRBJ2-1, with 9 bases matching TRBD2. In germline, CDR1 is SGHTA, CDR2 FQGNSA. This CDR3 comprises 16 residues. Unmatched junction bases numbered 8, after V lost 4 bases and J lost 4 bases. CDR3 sequence reads: CASSWVTSGTYNEQFF. The CDR3 nucleotides are TGTGCCAGCAGCTGGGTGACTAGCGGAACGTACAATGAGCAGTTCTTC. Filled out from reference TRBV7-2 and TRBJ2-1, the complete variable domain reads GAGVSQSPSNKVTEKGKDVELRCDPISGHTALYWYRQSLGQGLEFLIYFQGNSAPDKSGLPSDRFSAERTGGSVSTLTIQRTQQEDSAVYLCASSWVTSGTYNEQFFGPGTRLTVL.

This clone appeared a single time. The CDR3 is CASSVDDGPAGSGELFF. The CDR3 bases are TGTGCCAGCAGCGTAGACGACGGACCGGCGGGGTCCGGGGAGCTGTTTTTT. The J gene is TRBJ2-2, the V gene TRBV9; possibly TRBD2 for D (6 bases). CDR1 is SGDLS and CDR2 is YYNGEE in the germline V gene. The length of the CDR3 is 17 residues. V shed 0 bases and J shed 6 bases, with 18 bases lying between them.

The J gene is TRBJ2-2, the V gene TRBV19; the D is unclear. The CDR3 totals 15 residues. Germline V CDR1 and CDR2: LNHDA, SQIVND (reference sequence). V was pared by 2 bases and J by 3 bases, with 10 bases between. CDR3 residues: CASSIRSLYTGELFF. The CDR3 DNA sequence: TGTGCCAGTAGTATACGAAGCCTCTACACCGGGGAGCTGTTTTTT.

This chain links TRBV2 with TRBJ2-5; possible D gene TRBD2, 5 bases. Trimming removed 4 bases at V and 7 bases at J, with 16 bases between. CDR1 is SNHLY and CDR2 is FYNNEI in the germline V gene. There are 14 residues in the CDR3. The CDR3 region is CASSGDRGLVTQYF. The CDR3 nucleotides are TGTGCCAGCAGTGGGGATAGAGGGCTGGTGACCCAGTACTTC.

This sequence joins TRBV7-8 and TRBJ1-2; TRBD1 is a possible D gene (5 bases). This CDR3 has 14 residues. Trimming left V 5 bases short and J 5 bases short, with 15 bases between. The germline CDR1 and CDR2 sequences are SGHVS and FQNEAQ. In DNA, the CDR3 is TGTGCCAGCAGCCTAGATGGGGGGAGATATGGCTACACCTTC. Protein product: CASSLDGGRYGYTF.

The chain has TRBV4-1 and TRBJ2-5, with a possible D match to TRBD1 (6 bases). This CDR3 comprises 15 residues. From germline, CDR1 is MGHRA and CDR2 YSYEKL. With 1 base removed from V and 1 base from J, the gap between germline ends came to 10 bases. CDR3 in DNA: TGCGCCAGCAGCCAAGCCTGGGGGCCCCAAGAGACCCAGTACTTC. The encoded protein is CASSQAWGPQETQYF.

The chain employs TRBV5-1 and TRBJ2-1; TRBD1 is a possible D gene (6 bases). CDR1 and CDR2 (germline): SGHRS, YFSETQ. With 3 bases removed from V and 0 bases from J, the gap between germline ends came to 10 bases. CDR3 length: 15 amino acids. In DNA form, the CDR3 reads TGCGCCAGCAGCTCGTCAGGGGACTCCTACAATGAGCAGTTCTTC. This translates into CASSSSGDSYNEQFF.